One and the same sample provided the 19 T cell receptor beta chains below, sequenced in a study of brain T cells in children with intractable seizures. Clones were read by immunoSEQ multiplex PCR, and TCRdb kept only the in-frame ones, dropping some. In the table there are about 80,000 clones, approximately 89% of which are singletons. The specimen comprised peripheral blood, sampled at surgery. The receptors here all came from a girl aged 2 to 10 with Rasmussen encephalitis and intractable seizures.

The genes are TRBV3-1 (or the pseudogene TRBV3-2) and TRBJ1-2; 9 bases fit TRBD1. This CDR3 region has 15 residues. Germline CDR1 is LGHDT and CDR2 is YNNKEL (reference sequence). The V segment lost 1 base and the J segment 6 bases; nucleotides outside the gene matches: 6. The CDR3: CASSQVGTGTNGYTF. The CDR3 nucleotides read TGTGCCAGCAGCCAAGTGGGGACAGGGACCAATGGCTACACCTTC.

This sequence joins TRBV7-3 and TRBJ1-1, with 9 bases identical to TRBD1. This CDR3 region has 14 residues. CDR1 is SGHTA, CDR2 FQGTGA, per germline. V was clipped by 6 bases and J by 3 bases; unmatched bases: 5. The CDR3 reads CASSRDRVDTEAFF. CDR3 bases: TGTGCCAGCAGTAGGGACAGGGTGGACACTGAAGCTTTCTTT.

The chain couples TRBV10-1 to TRBJ2-3; D is unclear. Trimming took off 4 bases at V and 3 bases at J, with 11 bases between the two ends. CDR1 is WNHNN and CDR2 is SYGVQD in the germline V gene (reference sequence). This CDR3 comprises 14 residues. The CDR3 coding sequence is TGCGCCAGCAGTGGTACTCTCCCTACAGATACGCAGTATTTT. Its protein is CASSGTLPTDTQYF.

This chain links TRBV18 with TRBJ1-1; D not certain. V lost 4 bases to trimming and J lost 1 base, with 10 bases between them. Germline V gives CDR1 KGHSH, CDR2 LQKENI. This CDR3 has 14 residues. The CDR3 nucleotides are TGTGCCAGCTCACAACTCCCCGGGAACACTGAAGCTTTCTTT. This sequence encodes CASSQLPGNTEAFF.

V usage is TRBV6-6 and J usage is TRBJ2-2, with 7 nucleotides matching TRBD1. The CDR3 contains 15 residues. The V and J ends lost 6 bases and 4 bases, in that order; junction bases with no gene match: 8. Germline-derived CDR1 and CDR2 are MNHNY and SVGAGI (reference sequence). The CDR3 reads CASSWDSRSTGELFF. CDR3 nucleotide sequence: TGTGCCAGCAGCTGGGACAGCCGGAGCACCGGGGAGCTGTTTTTT.

This chain connects TRBV7-2 to TRBJ1-4; D is unresolved. The CDR3 runs 15 residues. Trimming cost V 1 base and J 2 bases, with 8 bases left between them. Germline V gene lookup returns CDR1 SGHTA and CDR2 FQGNSA. The CDR3 protein is CASSLGTGTNEKLFF. The DNA for the CDR3 is TGTGCCAGCAGCTTAGGAACTGGGACTAATGAAAAACTGTTTTTT.

The chain is built from TRBV3-1 (or the pseudogene TRBV3-2) and TRBJ2-5; D unclear. This CDR3 is built from 13 residues. From germline, CDR1 is LGHDT and CDR2 YNNKEL (reference sequence). The V end lost 3 bases, the J end lost 5 bases, and 10 bases lay between the germline ends. CDR3 residues: CASSQVSRETQYF. The CDR3 DNA reads TGTGCCAGCAGCCAGGTCTCTCGGGAGACCCAGTACTTC.

This chain links TRBV11-3 with TRBJ1-2; 7 bases align to TRBD1. The V gene end was trimmed by 3 bases and the J gene end by 1 base; junction bases not matched to a gene: 2. Per germline, CDR1 SGHNT and CDR2 YENEEA. The CDR3 has 14 amino acids. The DNA of the CDR3 is TGTGCCAGCAGCTTGGACAGGTTTAACTATGGCTACACCTTC. As protein: CASSLDRFNYGYTF.

The chain combines TRBV13 with TRBJ2-6; a weak D match, TRBD2 (6 bases). The CDR3 is 14 amino acids. The germline V and J ends were trimmed by 4 bases and 3 bases, with 7 bases remaining between them. Germline V gene lookup returns CDR1 PRHDT and CDR2 FYEKMQ (reference sequence). CDR3 residues: CASSSGLGANVLTF. For the CDR3, the DNA is TGTGCCAGCAGCTCGGGACTTGGGGCCAACGTCCTGACTTTC.

This clone was counted between two and nine times. The chain is built from TRBV3-1 (or the pseudogene TRBV3-2) and TRBJ1-1; D is undetermined. Trimming took off 3 bases at V and 8 bases at J, with 7 bases between the two ends. Germline-derived CDR1 and CDR2 are LGHDT and YNNKEL (reference sequence). The CDR3 has 11 amino acids. The CDR3 DNA sequence: TGTGCCAGCAGCCATTTGGGCGAAGCTTTCTTT. Translation: CASSHLGEAFF.

The V gene is TRBV19, the J gene TRBJ2-7; D is unresolved. This CDR3 has 14 amino acids. The germline V gene encodes CDR1 LNHDA and CDR2 SQIVND (reference sequence). The V end was cut by 3 bases, the J end by 3 bases, with 12 bases between. The chain's CDR3 is CASSIRTADYEQYF. CDR3 nucleotides: TGTGCCAGTAGTATCCGAACAGCCGACTACGAGCAGTACTTC.

The rearrangement joins TRBV27 to TRBJ2-7; D is possibly TRBD1 (5 bases). Germline V gene lookup returns CDR1 MNHEY and CDR2 SMNVEV (reference sequence). This CDR3 is built from 12 residues. Deletions cut 2 bases from V and 3 bases from J, with 5 bases between. CDR3 loop: CASSLQGYEQYF. The DNA for the CDR3 is TGTGCCAGCAGTTTACAGGGCTACGAGCAGTACTTC.

V is TRBV28 and J is TRBJ1-1; the D is unclear. The germline CDR1 and CDR2 sequences are MDHEN and SYDVKM. CDR3 length: 14 amino acids. Trimming shortened V by 5 bases and J by 0 bases, and 10 bases separated the two germline ends. The CDR3 sequence: CASSTGVLNTEAFF. The CDR3 DNA reads TGTGCCAGCAGTACTGGGGTTCTGAACACTGAAGCTTTCTTT.

The chain combines TRBV18 with TRBJ2-2; possibly TRBD2 for D (5 bases). CDR1 is KGHSH, CDR2 LQKENI, per germline. V shed 2 bases and J shed 6 bases, with 13 bases lying between them. CDR3 length: 15 amino acids. In DNA, the CDR3 is TGTGCCAGCTCACCAGTACTAGTGTCGTCCGGGGAGCTGTTTTTT. This translates into CASSPVLVSSGELFF.

The V and J genes are TRBV9 and TRBJ1-6; unclear D gene. Trimming left V 2 bases short and J 5 bases short, with 11 bases between. This CDR3 contains 15 residues. Germline CDR1 SGDLS, CDR2 YYNGEE. CDR3 amino acids: CASSVRTGHNSPLHF. The CDR3 DNA is TGTGCCAGCAGCGTTAGAACGGGCCATAATTCACCCCTCCACTTT.

This clone appeared a few times. V usage is TRBV7-8 and J usage is TRBJ1-3; D is unclear. The length of the CDR3 is 11 residues. Germline assignment: CDR1 SGHVS and CDR2 FQNEAQ. Trimming took off 6 bases at V and 4 bases at J, with 4 bases between the two ends. The DNA of the CDR3 is TGTGCCAGCAGTTCAGGAAACACCATATATTTT. Protein sequence: CASSSGNTIYF.

V gene TRBV27 combines with J gene TRBJ1-1, with TRBD1 matching over 9 bases. Germline lookup yields CDR1 MNHEY and CDR2 SMNVEV (reference sequence). V gave up 5 bases and J gave up 9 bases; unmatched junction bases: 7. This CDR3 has 13 amino acids. CDR3 sequence: CASSPRDRVKAFF. The CDR3 DNA sequence: TGTGCCAGCAGTCCCCGGGACAGGGTAAAAGCTTTCTTT.

By frequency in the sample, this clone is medium-sized. The rearrangement links TRBV2 to TRBJ1-1; the D is unclear. This CDR3 contains 12 residues. Trimming removed 4 bases from V and 7 bases from J, with 10 bases in between. Germline assignment: CDR1 SNHLY and CDR2 FYNNEI. Written as DNA, the CDR3 is TGTGCCAGCAGTGCCGGGAGGAGTGAAGCTTTCTTT. Amino acids: CASSAGRSEAFF.

V gene TRBV14 combines with J gene TRBJ1-1; TRBD1 might be the D (6 bases). CDR3 length: 13 residues. V lost 4 bases and J 5 bases, leaving 11 bases between the germline ends. Germline V gene sequence: CDR1 SGHDN, CDR2 FVKESK. The CDR3 loop reads CASSLDRRTEAFF. The CDR3 nucleotides are TGTGCCAGCAGCCTGGACAGAAGGACTGAAGCTTTCTTT. Full variable domain (outside the CDR3, taken from reference TRBV14 and TRBJ1-1): EAGVTQFPSHSVIEKGQTVTLRCDPISGHDNLYWYRRVMGKEIKFLLHFVKESKQDESGMPNNRFLAERTGGTYSTLKVQPAELEDSGVYFCASSLDRRTEAFFGQGTRLTVV.